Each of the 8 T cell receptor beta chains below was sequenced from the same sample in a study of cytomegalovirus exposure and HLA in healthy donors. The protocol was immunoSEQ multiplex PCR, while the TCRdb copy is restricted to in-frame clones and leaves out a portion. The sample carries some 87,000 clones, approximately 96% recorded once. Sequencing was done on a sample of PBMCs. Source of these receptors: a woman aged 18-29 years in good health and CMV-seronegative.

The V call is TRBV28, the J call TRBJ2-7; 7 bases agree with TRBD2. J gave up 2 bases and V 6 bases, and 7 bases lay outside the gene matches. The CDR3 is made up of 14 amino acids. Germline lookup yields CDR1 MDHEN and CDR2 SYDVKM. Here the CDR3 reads CASRAGDRTYEQYF. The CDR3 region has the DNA TGTGCCAGCAGGGCGGGAGATAGGACCTACGAGCAGTACTTC.

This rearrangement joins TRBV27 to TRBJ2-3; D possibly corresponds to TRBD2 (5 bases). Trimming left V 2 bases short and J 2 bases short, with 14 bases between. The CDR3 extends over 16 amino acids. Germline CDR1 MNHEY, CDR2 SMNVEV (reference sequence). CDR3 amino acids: CASSLSLAAATDTQYF. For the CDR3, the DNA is TGTGCCAGCAGTTTAAGCCTAGCTGCTGCCACAGATACGCAGTATTTT.

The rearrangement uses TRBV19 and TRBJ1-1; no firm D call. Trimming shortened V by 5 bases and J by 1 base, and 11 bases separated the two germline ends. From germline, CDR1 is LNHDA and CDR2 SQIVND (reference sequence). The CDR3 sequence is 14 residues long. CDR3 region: CASSPMTGNTEAFF. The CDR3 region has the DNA TGTGCCAGTAGTCCGATGACGGGGAACACTGAAGCTTTCTTT.

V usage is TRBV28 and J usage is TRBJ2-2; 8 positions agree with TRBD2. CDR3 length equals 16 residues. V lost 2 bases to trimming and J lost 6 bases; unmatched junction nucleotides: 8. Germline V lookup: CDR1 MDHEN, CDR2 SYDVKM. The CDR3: CASSLQSGRDPGELFF. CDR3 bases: TGTGCCAGCAGTTTACAAAGCGGGAGAGATCCCGGGGAGCTGTTTTTT.

DNA for the CDR3: TGTGCCAGCAGTGAAGTAGGGACGGACAGGGGGCGAGAAGAGACCCAGTACTTC. This gives the protein CASSEVGTDRGREETQYF. The gene calls are TRBV2 and TRBJ2-5; 11 positions agree with TRBD1. The J segment lost 3 bases and the V segment lost 1 base, leaving 10 bases of the junction unmatched. Germline CDR1 and CDR2: SNHLY and FYNNEI. There are 18 residues in the CDR3.

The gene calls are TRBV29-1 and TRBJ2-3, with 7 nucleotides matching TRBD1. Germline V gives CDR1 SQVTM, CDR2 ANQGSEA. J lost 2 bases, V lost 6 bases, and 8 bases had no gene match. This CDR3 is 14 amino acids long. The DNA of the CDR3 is TGCAGCGTAAGAAAGGGGGCTCTCACAGATACGCAGTATTTT. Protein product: CSVRKGALTDTQYF.

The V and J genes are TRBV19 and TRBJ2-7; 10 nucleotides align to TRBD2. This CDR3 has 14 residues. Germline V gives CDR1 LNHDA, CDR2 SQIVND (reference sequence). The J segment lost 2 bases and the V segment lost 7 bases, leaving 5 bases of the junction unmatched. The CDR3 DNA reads TGTGCCAGTACCCGAGCGGGAGGGGCCTACGAGCAGTACTTC. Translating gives CASTRAGGAYEQYF.

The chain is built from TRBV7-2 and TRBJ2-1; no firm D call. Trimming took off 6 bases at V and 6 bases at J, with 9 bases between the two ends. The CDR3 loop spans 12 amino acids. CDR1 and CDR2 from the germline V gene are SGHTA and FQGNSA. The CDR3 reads CASRLSSNEQFF. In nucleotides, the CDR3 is TGTGCCAGCAGACTGAGTTCCAATGAGCAGTTCTTC.